This T cell receptor beta chain stems from a study of a mutant IDH1 vaccine in newly diagnosed glioma (dated by TCRdb to the early 2020s). Describing the broader study: Vaccination started 4-6 weeks after radiotherapy alone, or was given together with temozolomide cycles in the groups whose treatment included chemotherapy. Prior to enrollment, patients had been given standard therapy consisting of radiotherapy alone, temozolomide alone, or radiochemotherapy with temozolomide, with the combination given to most patients. Of the approximately 29 treated patients, 62.5% were male and about 40% were female, and a mean age of around 40 years was recorded. The week-35 safety follow-up took place at visit V12, and the week-47 end of study took place at visit V13. For exploratory analyses, about two dozen treated patients had longitudinal TCRB deep sequencing done wherever samples were available. Peripheral blood was drawn at six visits: V03 (baseline), V05, V07, V10, V12 and V13. Points the paper makes about the study in general: Selection of PBMC samples for TCRB deep sequencing was based on availability. Changes in the top peripheral T cell clonotypes picked up by TCRB sequencing did not appear to be linked to pseudoprogression. Immune responses induced by the vaccine were seen in approximately 93% of patients across multiple MHC alleles. According to the authors, sample limitations meant that analyses of patient blood samples could not be reproduced.

The library relied on the immunoSEQ multiplex PCR assay. Rearranged TCR beta chain sequences were amplified with the hsTCRB Kit following the manufacturer's protocol. Sequencing of TCRB libraries was carried out on an Illumina MiSeq. Per the source publication's procedure: The proprietary platform of the kit vendor was used for demultiplexing, trimming and gene mapping. TCRdb stores this immuneACCESS table with in-frame sequences only. Part of the clones is absent; in the studies checked, under half of the shortfall reflects unresolved V genes, and no reason is known for the rest. V and J calls and clone size come straight from that table; D and trimming were deduced from the DNA. The sample yields fewer than 55,000 clones; around three fifths were counted once. 4% to 5.5% of the sample rests with the top ten. Sample time point, as interpreted from the label and publication: week 47, end of study. A 20-mer mutant IDH1 peptide at 300 micrograms in Montanide made up each vaccine dose, which was injected subcutaneously together with topical imiquimod. Patients were given eight vaccinations, in weeks 1, 3, 5, 7, 11, 15, 19 and 23, which matched visits V03 through V10. Donors had newly diagnosed WHO grade 3 or 4 IDH1-mutant astrocytomas with loss of nuclear ATRX. The samples were drawn from NOA16, a multicentre, single-arm, open-label phase I trial in Germany that tested a mutant IDH1 peptide vaccine in humans for the first time. The DNeasy Blood and Tissue Kit was used to extract genomic DNA from EDTA blood for TCRB sequencing.

Looking up the germline V gene yields CDR1 MNHEY and CDR2 SVGAGI. V is shortened by 1 base, J by 10 bases, and the region joining them spans 8 bases. From its cysteine to its phenylalanine, the CDR3 spans 13 amino acids. Of all the DNA, just the CDR3 is kept, 39 bases in frame from base 1. A word on this clone: No cognate antigen has been identified for it. There are no base qualities to consult, and no much larger clone falls within one base.

The sample here was peripheral blood mononuclear cells (PBMCs), taken from a glioma patient whose treatment included an IDH1 peptide vaccine. The rearrangement combines TRBV6-5 with TRBJ1-6, with the identity of the D gene unclear. This sequence originates from a man aged 40-49 years with glioma. Some clones in this sample may be carry-over from other donors' samples. The CDR3 sequence is CASSYFMGSPLHF. The DNA is as follows: TGTGCCAGCAGTTACTTCATGGGATCACCCCTCCACTTT.